The present entry profiles one T cell receptor (beta chain) with its context. Its antigen is still unknown. Per-nucleotide qualities are absent, and no much larger clonotype sits a single base away. On a MiSeq, deep resolution sequencing aimed for a depth between 1 in 1 million and 1 in 200,000 T cells, with each clonotype covered about 9.9x on average. The immunoSEQ hsTCRB Kit was used to generate the TCR beta libraries. On the study's bioinformatics: The data were analyzed with ImmunoSEQ Analyzer and ImmunoSEQ Data Assistant, and V, D and J gene assignments followed IMGT definitions. Clonality, with values ranging from 0 to 1, was calculated as one minus the normalized Shannon entropy of productive rearrangement frequencies. Public clonotype analysis was restricted to overrepresented clonotypes comprising at least 0.05% of each patient's repertoire. About a dozen age-matched healthy donor repertoires from immuneACCESS were used as controls for clonality. The source is immuneACCESS, and TCRdb retained only in-frame sequences with V and J called. Part of the clones is not carried over; for the studies checked, unresolved V genes explain less than half of this, and the remainder is unexplained. V and J calls and clone size are copied from that table; D and trimming were computed from the DNA. Across this sample there are tens of thousands of clones, with 90% seen only once. The ten largest clones take up just over 3% of the sample.

This record comes from a study of cytotoxic CD8 clonotypes in ibrutinib-treated CLL (dated by TCRdb to the early 2020s). Background for the entire study: The cohort was composed of under 12 relapsed/refractory and fewer than 16 treatment-naive patients; IGHV unmutated status was identified in 17 patients. Responses were partial in some 24 patients and complete in 2; after median 68 months follow-up, about 14 stayed in remission and some twelve progressed. Response samples were obtained after a median of 12 months of treatment, with a range of roughly 6 to 40 months. On average, each sample yielded 255,043 productive templates and 80,000 to 95,000 productive rearrangements. Of the 86 participants in the trial, about two dozen had longitudinal samples available. Cryopreserved peripheral blood mononuclear cells were obtained prior to treatment, at the time of response, and at either disease progression or sustained remission. All remission and progressive disease samples were collected while patients were still receiving ibrutinib.

The time point label here, explained by the study, means: about 11 months on ibrutinib. For TCR beta library preparation, 1.5 to 2 micrograms of genomic DNA were extracted from the cryopreserved PBMCs. Longitudinal blood samples from CLL patients on ibrutinib monotherapy underwent high-throughput TCR beta sequencing. The patients took part in an open-label, single-center phase 2 trial of ibrutinib monotherapy. The paper's findings and limits, for the study overall: Public clonotypes were found to be uncommon and were observed to contract or remain stable during treatment; the increase in clonality was shown to reflect expansion of private clonotypes at ibrutinib response. Lymph node repertoires were not examined, and the timing of sampling was not matched between patients in sustained remission and those whose disease progressed. An increase in clonality was observed at ibrutinib response, with clonality remaining stable during sustained remission and falling back toward baseline at progression. Baseline clonality was found to be higher than that of age-matched healthy donors and was strongly correlated with circulating CD8+ T-cell counts.

The CDR3 runs 15 residues from the cysteine to the phenylalanine. CDR3 DNA is the only sequence kept; it has 45 bases, read in frame from the first base. The germline V gene sets CDR1 to LGHNA and CDR2 to YSLEER. From V the trimming removes 2 bases and from J it removes 8 bases, while the gene matches leave 4 bases of the junction unaccounted for. The clonotype originates from a human donor with chronic lymphocytic leukemia. The input for sequencing was PBMCs, taken after 12 months of ibrutinib treatment. The chain uses TRBV4-3 and TRBJ2-1; 12 bases in between match TRBD2. The sequenced DNA is TGCGCCAGCAGCCAAAGGACTAGCGGGATATATGAGCAGTTCTTC. Translated, it gives CASSQRTSGIYEQFF.